The subject of this entry is one T cell receptor beta chain. The antigen is unknown. CDR3 length: 13 amino acids. V gave up 7 bases and J gave up 5 bases; unmatched junction bases: 2. CDR1 is MNHNS and CDR2 is SASEGT in the germline V gene. Clones were read by immunoSEQ multiplex PCR, and TCRdb kept only the in-frame ones, dropping some. The sample shows 30,000 or so clones, approximately 79% of them seen only once. This entry comes from a study of T cells in narcolepsy. General study results and limits: HCRT-specific and TRIB2-specific autoreactive clonotypes appeared among same-patient CSF and blood CD4+ clonotypes. In some patient and control memory CD4+ samples, autoreactive clones were absent.

The sequence came from a human donor in good health. Specimen: memory (CD45RA-) CD4+ T cells from blood. The gene calls are TRBV6-1 and TRBJ1-1; TRBD1 aligns across 12 bases. This CDR3 reads CASTGQGATEAFF. The CDR3 region has the DNA TGTGCCAGCACGGGACAGGGGGCGACTGAAGCTTTCTTT.